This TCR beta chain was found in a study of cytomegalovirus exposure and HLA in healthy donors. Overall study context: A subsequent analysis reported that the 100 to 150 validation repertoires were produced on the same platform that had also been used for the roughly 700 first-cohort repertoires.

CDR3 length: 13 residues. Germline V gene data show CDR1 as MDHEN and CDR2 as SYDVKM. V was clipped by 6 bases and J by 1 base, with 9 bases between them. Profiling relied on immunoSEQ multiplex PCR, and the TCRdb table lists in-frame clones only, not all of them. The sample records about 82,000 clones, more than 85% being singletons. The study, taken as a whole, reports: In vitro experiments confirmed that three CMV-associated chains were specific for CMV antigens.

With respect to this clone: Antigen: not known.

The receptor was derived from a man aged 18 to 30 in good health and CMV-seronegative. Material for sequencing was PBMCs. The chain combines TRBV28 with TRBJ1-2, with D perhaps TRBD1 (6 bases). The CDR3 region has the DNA TGTGCCAGCAGCGTAGGGGGTAACTATGGCTACACCTTC. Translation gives CASSVGGNYGYTF.